Here is one T cell receptor beta chain with its context. The junction and the germline gene differ at one end; a read error may be behind it. This sample was taken from a study of patients and donors after allogeneic stem cell transplantation. TCRdb re-called the RT-PCR reads with MiXCR, one entry per CDR3 protein. The repertoire holds approximately 200,000 distinct CDR3 sequences, with less than 45% as singletons. The TCR sequence derives from a human donor who was either an allogeneic HSCT recipient or a stem cell or donor lymphocyte infusion donor (not recorded which). It is not recorded whose cells these are; they may come from a transplant donor. Input material: blood, either unsorted or a sorted T cell fraction (not recorded which).

DNA for the CDR3: TGCAGCGTTGGGGCAGTAAACACAGGGGAGCTGTTTTTT. Its translation is CSVGAVNTGELFF. The chain is built from TRBV29-1 and TRBJ2-2; no definite D call. CDR1 is SQVTM and CDR2 is ANQGSEA in the germline V gene. The CDR3 runs to 13 residues.